The source of this T cell receptor (beta chain) is a study of blood T cell repertoires in COVID-19. Study summary: T cells, B-cell-depleted T cells, or PBMCs provided the cDNA or gDNA that served as material.

Original processing notes: Amplification from reference gene primers served as the basis for estimated nucleated cell counts. Libraries were prepared by immunoSEQ multiplex PCR; TCRdb keeps only in-frame clonotypes and omits some of them. The V and J calls and clone size were taken over from that table, and D and trimming were inferred from the DNA. The table lists approximately 170,000 clones, approximately 84% of them singletons. The CDR3 length is 15 residues. The germline V gene has CDR1 MGHDK and CDR2 SYGVNS. Trimming took 10 bases from V and 4 from J; bases not matched to a gene: 12. Across about two dozen US areas, participants ranged in age from roughly 18 to 95 years. Self-reported history from a screening survey and questionnaire set each donor's cohort.

The sequenced material came from PBMCs or T cells enriched from blood (not recorded which). This rearrangement joins TRBV25-1 to TRBJ2-7, with 11 bases that match TRBD1. This clonotype was sampled from a woman under 40 who had recovered from COVID-19. The CDR3 protein is CATVLPGQGVYEQYV. CDR3 DNA: TGTGCCACCGTCCTCCCGGGACAGGGGGTTTACGAGCAGTACGTC.